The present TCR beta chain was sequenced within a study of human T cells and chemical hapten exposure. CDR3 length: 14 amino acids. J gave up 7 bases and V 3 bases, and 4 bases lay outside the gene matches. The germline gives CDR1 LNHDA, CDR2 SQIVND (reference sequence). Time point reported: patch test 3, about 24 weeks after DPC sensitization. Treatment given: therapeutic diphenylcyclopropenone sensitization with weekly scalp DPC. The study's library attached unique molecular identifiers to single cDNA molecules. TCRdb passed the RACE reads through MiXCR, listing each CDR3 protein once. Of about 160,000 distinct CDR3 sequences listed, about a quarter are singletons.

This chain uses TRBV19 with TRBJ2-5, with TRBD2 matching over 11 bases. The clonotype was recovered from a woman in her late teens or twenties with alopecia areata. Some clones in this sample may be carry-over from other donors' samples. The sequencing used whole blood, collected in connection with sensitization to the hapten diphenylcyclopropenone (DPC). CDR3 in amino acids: CASSMTSGDGTQYF. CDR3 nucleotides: TGTGCCAGTAGTATGACTAGCGGGGATGGGACCCAGTACTTC.